Here is one TCR beta chain with its context. The data were obtained in a study of blood T cell repertoires in COVID-19. Participants reported their clinical history, and cohort assignment relied on those reports. Symptom resolution, clearance, or two negative PCRs marked donors in Cohort 3 as recovered. Authors' methods: How many nucleated cells were present was estimated from reference gene primer amplification. The data were produced by immunoSEQ multiplex PCR, yet TCRdb's version contains in-frame clones alone and is incomplete. V and J calls and clone size come straight from that table; D and trimming were deduced from the DNA. The table records around 250,000 clones, approximately 90% of them present only once. The V gene lost 3 bases and the J gene lost 3 bases, with 9 bases spanning the gap. There are 14 residues in the CDR3. The germline gives CDR1 PRHDT, CDR2 FYEKMQ (reference sequence).

The rearrangement uses TRBV13 and TRBJ1-5, with a tentative D call TRBD1 (6 bases). Sequencing was done on a sample of PBMCs or T cells enriched from blood (not recorded which). The sequence derives from a man between 18 and 35 years old who had recovered from COVID-19. CDR3 region: CASSFGDTNQPQHF. The CDR3 nucleotides read TGTGCCAGCAGCTTCGGGGACACCAATCAGCCCCAGCATTTT.